This T cell receptor (beta chain) appears in the sequencing data of a study of response to subunit inactivated influenza vaccine. The study, taken as a whole, reports: T cells newly recruited by each seasonal influenza vaccination are few, the authors suggested.

TCRdb analysed the RT-PCR reads with MiXCR anew, one entry per CDR3 protein. The sample lists 500,000 to 600,000 distinct CDR3 sequences, about 11% seen once, with about 9.4% in the top ten. Notes on this clonotype: The antigen remains undetermined.

The V and J ends lost 5 bases and 8 bases, in that order; junction bases with no gene match: 23. The germline V gene has CDR1 SGHVS and CDR2 FNYEAQ. This CDR3 has 18 amino acids. This sample comprised PBMCs from blood, obtained on the day of vaccination. The sequence came from a man aged 50-60 years who received an inactivated influenza vaccine. The chain carries TRBV7-6 and TRBJ1-2; TRBD1 matches 7 bases. CDR3 in amino acids: CASSPLGLSRGKLIGYTF. In DNA, the CDR3 is TGTGCCAGCAGCCCCCTTGGCCTCTCCAGGGGGAAATTAATCGGCTACACCTTC.